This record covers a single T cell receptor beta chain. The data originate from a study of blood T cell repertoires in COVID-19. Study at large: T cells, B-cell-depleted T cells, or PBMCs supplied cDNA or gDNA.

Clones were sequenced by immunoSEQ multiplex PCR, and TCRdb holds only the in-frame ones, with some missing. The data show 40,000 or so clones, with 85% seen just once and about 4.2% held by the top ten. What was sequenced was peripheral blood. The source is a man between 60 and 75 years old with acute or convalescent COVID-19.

This chain's CDR3 is CASSSPRASGRKDEQFF. In DNA form, the CDR3 reads TGTGCCAGCAGTTCCCCTCGGGCTAGCGGGAGGAAAGATGAGCAGTTCTTC. V usage is TRBV27 and J usage is TRBJ2-1; 11 nucleotides line up with TRBD2. The CDR3 runs to 17 residues. The V segment lost 4 bases and the J segment 8 bases; nucleotides outside the gene matches: 13. Germline-derived CDR1 and CDR2 are MNHEY and SMNVEV (reference sequence).